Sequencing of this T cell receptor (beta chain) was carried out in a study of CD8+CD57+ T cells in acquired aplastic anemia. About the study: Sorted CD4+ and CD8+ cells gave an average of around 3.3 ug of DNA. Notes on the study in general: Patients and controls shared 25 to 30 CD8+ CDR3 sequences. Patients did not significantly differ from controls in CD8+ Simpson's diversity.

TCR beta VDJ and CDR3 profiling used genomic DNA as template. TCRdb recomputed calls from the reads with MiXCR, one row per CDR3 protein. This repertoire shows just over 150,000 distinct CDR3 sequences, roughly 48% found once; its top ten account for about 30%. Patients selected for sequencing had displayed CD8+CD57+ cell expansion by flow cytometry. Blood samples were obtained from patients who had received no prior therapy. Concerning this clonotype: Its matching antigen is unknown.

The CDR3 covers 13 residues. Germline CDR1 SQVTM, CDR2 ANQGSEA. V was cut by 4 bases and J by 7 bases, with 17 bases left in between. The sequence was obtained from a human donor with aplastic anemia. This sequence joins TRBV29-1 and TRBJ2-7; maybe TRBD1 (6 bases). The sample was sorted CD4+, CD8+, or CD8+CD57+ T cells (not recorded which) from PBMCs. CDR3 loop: CSVGWGRSEEQYF. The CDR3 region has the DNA TGCAGCGTTGGGTGGGGGCGATCTGAGGAGCAGTACTTC.